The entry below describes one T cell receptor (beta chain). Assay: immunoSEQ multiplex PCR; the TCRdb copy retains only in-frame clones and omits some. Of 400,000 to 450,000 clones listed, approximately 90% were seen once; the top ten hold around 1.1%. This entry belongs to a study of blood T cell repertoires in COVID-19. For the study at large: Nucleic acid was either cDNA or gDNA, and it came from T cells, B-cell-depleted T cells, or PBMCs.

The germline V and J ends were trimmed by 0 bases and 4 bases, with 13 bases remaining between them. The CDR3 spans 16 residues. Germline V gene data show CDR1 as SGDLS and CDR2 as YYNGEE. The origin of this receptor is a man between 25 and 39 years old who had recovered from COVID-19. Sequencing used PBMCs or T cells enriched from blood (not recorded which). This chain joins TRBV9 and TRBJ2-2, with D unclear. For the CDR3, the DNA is TGTGCCAGCAGCGTAGGAGTATTGGCTAGCACCGGGGAGCTGTTTTTT. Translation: CASSVGVLASTGELFF.